This T cell receptor (beta chain) emerged from a study of blood T cells in healthy people across ages. The CDR3 is made up of 17 amino acids. V lost 4 bases to trimming and J lost 4 bases; unmatched junction nucleotides: 13. Germline lookup yields CDR1 SGHRS and CDR2 YFSETQ. Staff drew approximately 9.1 milliliters of peripheral blood from each donor. Combining a sample-barcoded 5' primer with a J-beta primer mix, a second PCR ran for roughly 7 to 11 cycles. TCRdb fed the 5' RACE reads into MiXCR, producing one record per CDR3 protein. The sample has around 1,700,000 distinct CDR3 sequences, roughly 28% seen once.

Sequenced input: blood. The sequence was collected from a woman aged 25 to 39 in good health. The gene calls are TRBV5-1 and TRBJ2-3, with 9 positions matching TRBD1. CDR3 in amino acids: CASSPRDRVFSADTQYF. DNA of the CDR3: TGCGCCAGCAGCCCCCGGGACAGGGTTTTTTCGGCAGATACGCAGTATTTT.